Below, one TCR beta chain is given with its context. This record belongs to a study of blood T cells in healthy people across ages. Next came a second PCR, run for roughly 6 to 11 cycles, which used a sample-barcoded 5' primer along with a J-beta primer mix. TCRdb itself ran the 5' RACE reads through MiXCR, one entry per CDR3 protein. The sample holds some 1.4 million distinct CDR3 sequences; around two fifths are singletons and the top ten take roughly 7.9%. This CDR3 has 16 amino acids. The germline V gene encodes CDR1 SGHRS and CDR2 YFSETQ. V lost 4 bases and J lost 0; bases outside the gene matches: 8.

The sequencing sample was made of blood. The source is a woman younger than 35 in good health. The rearrangement joins TRBV5-1 to TRBJ2-3; TRBD1 matches 7 bases. This CDR3 is CASSLGQPFSTDTQYF. For the CDR3, the DNA is TGCGCCAGCAGCCTGGGACAGCCCTTTAGCACAGATACGCAGTATTTT.